This T cell receptor beta chain was sequenced for a study of blood T cell repertoires in COVID-19. Profiling relied on immunoSEQ multiplex PCR, and the TCRdb table lists in-frame clones only, not all of them. The table lists about 380,000 clones, 70% to 90% of them singletons. V was clipped by 3 bases and J by 3 bases, with 12 bases between them. The germline V gene encodes CDR1 DFQATT and CDR2 SNEGSKA (reference sequence). The CDR3 runs to 13 residues. V is TRBV20-1 and J is TRBJ2-7; tentative D call: TRBD2 (6 bases). Input material: PBMCs or T cells enriched from blood (not recorded which). The sequence was obtained from a man aged 25 to 40 who had recovered from COVID-19. For the CDR3, the DNA is TGCAGTGCTAGTATTGGCGGGGACTACGAGCAGTACTTC. Translated, it gives CSASIGGDYEQYF.